Below are 8 T cell receptor beta chains sequenced from a single sample in a study of blood T cell repertoires in COVID-19. Profiling relied on immunoSEQ multiplex PCR, and the TCRdb table lists in-frame clones only, not all of them. The sample gives approximately 220,000 clones, around four fifths of which show up once; roughly 4.7% is in the top ten. The sequencing input was peripheral blood. Receptors originate from a woman in her sixties or seventies with acute or convalescent COVID-19.

This chain links TRBV27 with TRBJ2-7; D call uncertain. V lost 2 bases to trimming and J lost 1 base, with 6 bases between them. The CDR3 consists of 13 residues. Germline V gene sequence: CDR1 MNHEY, CDR2 SMNVEV (reference sequence). CDR3 nucleotide sequence: TGTGCCAGCAGTTTAACAGAGTCCTACGAGCAGTACTTC. Residues: CASSLTESYEQYF.

This rearrangement joins TRBV5-4 to TRBJ1-2; D perhaps matches TRBD1 (6 bases). The germline gives CDR1 SGHNT, CDR2 YYREEE (reference sequence). With 4 bases removed from V and 5 bases from J, the gap between germline ends came to 21 bases. The CDR3 contains 16 residues. Here the CDR3 reads CASSPPGAGERYGYTF. CDR3 nucleotide sequence: TGTGCCAGCAGCCCACCGGGCGCAGGGGAGAGGTATGGCTACACCTTC.

The table lists this clone with a count of one. The rearrangement links TRBV6-5 to TRBJ2-4; TRBD2 might be the D (5 bases). V lost 6 bases and J lost 0, with 12 bases in between. Germline CDR1 and CDR2: MNHEY and SVGAGI. This CDR3 is built from 15 residues. CDR3 loop: CASSPGLLAKNIQYF. CDR3 sequence (DNA): TGTGCCAGCAGCCCCGGACTCCTAGCCAAAAACATTCAGTACTTC.

This clone was seen a handful of times. The CDR3, as DNA: TGTGCAGCCGGGGGGAGCTCCTACAATGAGCAGTTCTTC. Translation: CAAGGSSYNEQFF. This rearrangement joins TRBV7-2 to TRBJ2-1; TRBD2 agrees at 7 bases. Germline loops: CDR1 SGHTA, CDR2 FQGNSA. CDR3 length: 13 amino acids.

To note about this clone: Other DNA sequences in this specimen translate into the identical CDR3. The V gene is TRBV2, the J gene TRBJ1-2; a weak D match, TRBD1 (6 bases). The germline gives CDR1 SNHLY, CDR2 FYNNEI. There are 13 residues in the CDR3. V lost 4 bases, J lost 4 bases, and 10 bases lay in between. For the CDR3, the DNA is TGTGCCAGCAGTGTGGACAGAGCCTATGGCTACACCTTC. This translates into CASSVDRAYGYTF.

In nucleotides, the CDR3 is TGTGCCAGCGGTGGACAGGGCCGCTATGGCTACACCTTC. Residues: CASGGQGRYGYTF. V is TRBV7-2 and J is TRBJ1-2; 8 bases are shared with TRBD1. The CDR3 runs 13 residues. In germline, CDR1 is SGHTA, CDR2 FQGNSA. After removal of 8 bases from V and 4 bases from J, the junction contained 6 bases not matched to a gene.

The V call is TRBV4-2, the J call TRBJ1-3, with a tentative D call TRBD1 (6 bases). Germline CDR1 and CDR2: LGHNA and YNFKEQ. Trimming cost V 0 bases and J 0 bases, with 12 bases left between them. This CDR3 spans 17 amino acids. CDR3 sequence (DNA): TGTGCCAGCAGCCAAGAAGTGGACAGTGCCTCTGGAAACACCATATATTTT. Its protein product is CASSQEVDSASGNTIYF.

This rearrangement joins TRBV6-5 to TRBJ2-1, with 13 bases fitting TRBD2. J gave up 7 bases and V 6 bases, and 0 bases lay outside the gene matches. Germline V gives CDR1 MNHEY, CDR2 SVGAGI. The CDR3 has 13 amino acids. The CDR3 here is CASRTSGGNEQFF. CDR3 bases: TGTGCCAGCAGGACTAGCGGGGGGAATGAGCAGTTCTTC.